The next 17 T cell receptor beta chains were all read from a single sample in a study of cytomegalovirus exposure and HLA in healthy donors. The method was immunoSEQ multiplex PCR; TCRdb's version includes in-frame clones alone and lacks a portion of them. Among under 300,000 clones listed, around 90% were seen once. Sequenced sample: PBMCs. Receptors originate from a woman aged 18 to 35 in good health and CMV-seronegative.

A note on this clone: Different DNA sequences within this sample yield the same CDR3. The chain has TRBV20-1 and TRBJ2-5; D ambiguous. CDR1 is DFQATT and CDR2 is SNEGSKA in the germline V gene (reference sequence). V was clipped by 0 bases and J by 4 bases, with 3 bases between them. This CDR3 has 11 amino acids. The CDR3 protein is CSARDRETQYF. In DNA, the CDR3 is TGCAGTGCTAGAGATAGAGAGACCCAGTACTTC.

The genes are TRBV6-5 and TRBJ2-3, with 7 bases matching TRBD2. This CDR3 spans 15 amino acids. Germline trimming cut 4 bases from V and 0 bases from J; bases unmatched to any gene: 4. The germline V gene encodes CDR1 MNHEY and CDR2 SVGAGI. The CDR3 reads CASSSLAGSTDTQYF. CDR3 bases: TGTGCCAGCAGTTCTTTAGCGGGCAGCACAGATACGCAGTATTTT.

This clone was counted a single time. This sequence joins TRBV7-2 and TRBJ2-1, with TRBD2 identical over 9 bases. J was trimmed by 8 bases and V by 1 base; bases with no gene match: 6. This CDR3 is 15 amino acids long. The germline CDR1 and CDR2 sequences are SGHTA and FQGNSA. CDR3 amino acids: CASSLGGGGAYEQFF. The DNA for the CDR3 is TGTGCCAGCAGCTTAGGGGGCGGGGGGGCCTATGAGCAGTTCTTC. Full variable domain (missing parts from reference TRBV7-2 and TRBJ2-1): GAGVSQSPSNKVTEKGKDVELRCDPISGHTALYWYRQSLGQGLEFLIYFQGNSAPDKSGLPSDRFSAERTGGSVSTLTIQRTQQEDSAVYLCASSLGGGGAYEQFFGPGTRLTVL.

The chain has TRBV5-1 and TRBJ2-3; 7 bases fit TRBD2. The CDR3 spans 14 residues. The germline V gene encodes CDR1 SGHRS and CDR2 YFSETQ. V shed 3 bases, J shed 1 base, and the junction held 2 bases outside the gene matches. The CDR3 here is CASSSAGRTDTQYF. CDR3 nucleotides: TGCGCCAGCAGCTCAGCGGGGCGCACAGATACGCAGTATTTT. The full variable domain, with the rest looked up from reference TRBV5-1 and TRBJ2-3, is KAGVTQTPRYLIKTRGQQVTLSCSPISGHRSVSWYQQTPGQGLQFLFEYFSETQRNKGNFPGRFSGRQFSNSRSEMNVSTLELGDSALYLCASSSAGRTDTQYFGPGTRLTVL.

The chain recombines TRBV7-2 with TRBJ2-2, with a weak D call TRBD2 (5 bases). Trimming stripped 7 bases from V and 0 bases from J, with 15 bases between. The CDR3 is 16 amino acids. Germline loops: CDR1 SGHTA, CDR2 FQGNSA. CDR3 coding DNA: TGTGCCAGCACCCTAAGAGGGCTAGCGAACACCGGGGAGCTGTTTTTT. Protein: CASTLRGLANTGELFF.

This rearrangement joins TRBV5-1 to TRBJ2-1; 8 nucleotides agree with TRBD2. CDR3 length equals 15 residues. J gave up 1 base and V 0 bases, and 0 bases lay outside the gene matches. Germline lookup yields CDR1 SGHRS and CDR2 YFSETQ. CDR3 in DNA: TGCGCCAGCAGCTTGGGACTAGCGTCCTACAATGAGCAGTTCTTC. Amino acid sequence: CASSLGLASYNEQFF. The full variable domain, with the rest looked up from reference TRBV5-1 and TRBJ2-1, is KAGVTQTPRYLIKTRGQQVTLSCSPISGHRSVSWYQQTPGQGLQFLFEYFSETQRNKGNFPGRFSGRQFSNSRSEMNVSTLELGDSALYLCASSLGLASYNEQFFGPGTRLTVL.

V usage is TRBV15 and J usage is TRBJ1-5, with D possibly TRBD1 on 5 matching bases. The CDR3 has 17 residues. Germline V gene sequence: CDR1 LNHNV, CDR2 YYDKDF (reference sequence). V shed 0 bases and J shed 0 bases, with 12 bases lying between them. The CDR3 region has the DNA TGTGCCACCAGCAGAGACTTGACAGCTAATAGCAATCAGCCCCAGCATTTT. Amino acid sequence: CATSRDLTANSNQPQHF.

This clone has just a few counts. This chain connects TRBV7-3 to TRBJ1-6; possibly TRBD1 for D (6 bases). Germline V CDR1 and CDR2: SGHTA, FQGTGA. The V end was cut by 4 bases, the J end by 7 bases, with 14 bases between. The CDR3 covers 15 residues. CDR3 loop: CASSYAQGSNSPLHF. Here the CDR3 DNA reads TGTGCCAGCAGCTACGCCCAGGGGTCGAATTCACCCCTCCACTTT.

The chain uses TRBV18 and TRBJ1-4, with 9 bases that match TRBD1. The CDR3 totals 15 residues. The germline CDR1 and CDR2 sequences are KGHSH and LQKENI. The J segment lost 8 bases and the V segment lost 3 bases, leaving 7 bases of the junction unmatched. The CDR3 coding sequence is TGTGCCAGCTCACCCACAGGGGGCAATCTCGAAAAACTGTTTTTT. Amino acids: CASSPTGGNLEKLFF.

J is TRBJ1-4 and V is TRBV7-2; 9 bases align to TRBD1. Germline CDR1 SGHTA, CDR2 FQGNSA. CDR3 length equals 16 residues. The V and J ends lost 6 bases and 1 base, in that order; junction bases with no gene match: 6. The CDR3: CASSHPTGGTNEKLFF. The CDR3 DNA is TGTGCCAGCAGTCATCCGACAGGGGGAACTAATGAAAAACTGTTTTTT.

The chain couples TRBV27 to TRBJ2-3; D perhaps matches TRBD2 (6 bases). The germline CDR1 and CDR2 sequences are MNHEY and SMNVEV (reference sequence). This CDR3 is built from 15 residues. The V end lost 3 bases, the J end lost 0 bases, and 10 bases lay between the germline ends. The DNA for the CDR3 is TGTGCCAGCAGTTTTTCGCGGGGTAGCACAGATACGCAGTATTTT. The encoded protein is CASSFSRGSTDTQYF.

This clone was observed a few times. The chain has TRBV5-8 and TRBJ1-3, with D possibly being TRBD1 (6 bases). The CDR3 extends over 16 amino acids. The V end lost 3 bases, the J end lost 0 bases, and 13 bases lay between the germline ends. The germline CDR1 and CDR2 sequences are SGHTS and YDEGEE. CDR3 coding DNA: TGTGCCAGCAGCTGGGGGCAGGTGTTCTCTGGAAACACCATATATTTT. Translated, it gives CASSWGQVFSGNTIYF.

The chain carries TRBV7-9 and TRBJ2-2, with D possibly matching TRBD1 (5 bases). Trimming took off 5 bases at V and 3 bases at J, with 10 bases between the two ends. CDR3 size: 14 residues. Per the germline V gene, CDR1 is SEHNR and CDR2 is FQNEAQ (reference sequence). The CDR3 sequence is CASSQGRDTGELFF. CDR3 in DNA: TGTGCCAGCAGCCAGGGCCGGGACACCGGGGAGCTGTTTTTT.

The CDR3 spells CASSVMDRGNEQFF. Here the CDR3 DNA reads TGTGCCAGCAGCGTAATGGATAGAGGCAATGAGCAGTTCTTC. The rearrangement uses TRBV7-6 and TRBJ2-1; no clear D. Looked up from germline, CDR1 is SGHVS and CDR2 is FNYEAQ. The CDR3 runs 14 residues. The V end lost 5 bases, the J end lost 6 bases, and 14 bases lay between the germline ends.

V gene TRBV28 combines with J gene TRBJ1-1, with D possibly being TRBD1 (5 bases). The CDR3 spans 15 residues. V dropped 8 bases and J dropped 2 bases, with 18 bases sitting between them. In germline, CDR1 is MDHEN, CDR2 SYDVKM. The CDR3 reads CASFPGGGINTEAFF. The CDR3 DNA reads as TGTGCCAGCTTCCCGGGGGGGGGTATTAACACTGAAGCTTTCTTT.

The CDR3 reads CASRGSGGDNGELFF. As DNA, the CDR3 is TGTGCCAGCAGGGGTAGCGGGGGGGATAACGGGGAGCTGTTTTTT. The gene calls are TRBV6-5 and TRBJ2-2, with 11 bases fitting TRBD2. V was pared by 6 bases and J by 7 bases, with 7 bases of the junction left unmatched. This CDR3 is 15 amino acids long. From germline, CDR1 is MNHEY and CDR2 SVGAGI.

This chain links TRBV19 with TRBJ2-5, with TRBD1 matching 8 bases. The germline V gene has CDR1 LNHDA and CDR2 SQIVND (reference sequence). The CDR3 length is 14 residues. J gave up 4 bases and V 4 bases, and 5 bases lay outside the gene matches. CDR3 amino acids: CASSTMTGAETQYF. The CDR3 DNA follows: TGTGCCAGTAGTACAATGACAGGGGCAGAGACCCAGTACTTC.